These 14 T cell receptor beta chains came from one sample sequenced in a study of control samples from healthy donors and cancer patients. The method was immunoSEQ multiplex PCR; TCRdb's version includes in-frame clones alone and lacks a portion of them. The top ten hold 1.4% of the sample, which has approximately 170,000 clones, around 89% seen once. Sequencing was performed on blood. The receptors were sampled from a woman between 50 and 59 years old in good health.

The J gene is TRBJ1-5, the V gene TRBV7-6; perhaps TRBD1 as D (5 bases). Looked up from germline, CDR1 is SGHVS and CDR2 is FNYEAQ. The V end lost 5 bases, the J end lost 0 bases, and 11 bases lay between the germline ends. This CDR3 is built from 15 residues. CDR3 residues: CASSPDGGSNQPQHF. DNA for the CDR3: TGTGCCAGCAGCCCCGACGGGGGTAGCAATCAGCCCCAGCATTTT.

The chain links TRBV2 to TRBJ2-3, with 9 bases identical to TRBD2. The V gene's germline CDR1 is SNHLY and CDR2 FYNNEI. CDR3 length equals 13 residues. The trim removed 8 bases at V and 5 bases at J, leaving 5 bases unmatched. CDR3 DNA: TGTGCCAGCCGAGAGCGGGAGGTAGATACGCAGTATTTT. This gives the protein CASREREVDTQYF.

The table lists this clone with a count of one. The gene calls are TRBV28 and TRBJ2-3, with D tentatively TRBD1 (6 bases). V shed 6 bases and J shed 5 bases, with 24 bases lying between them. CDR1 and CDR2 (germline): MDHEN, SYDVKM. This CDR3 has 17 amino acids. The CDR3 reads CASSPYRDQPRRDTQYF. In nucleotides, the CDR3 is TGTGCCAGCAGCCCCTACAGGGACCAACCCCGGAGAGATACGCAGTATTTT.

This chain links TRBV7-2 with TRBJ2-1; 12 bases are a match to TRBD2. V lost 5 bases to trimming and J lost 9 bases; unmatched junction nucleotides: 5. Germline CDR1 and CDR2: SGHTA and FQGNSA. This CDR3 spans 14 amino acids. The CDR3 here is CASSTSGRMGEQFF. The CDR3 nucleotides read TGTGCCAGCAGCACTAGCGGGAGGATGGGTGAGCAGTTCTTC.

This clone was counted between two and nine times. The chain employs TRBV18 and TRBJ1-5; 9 nucleotides line up with TRBD1. This CDR3 contains 15 residues. The trim removed 2 bases at V and 4 bases at J, leaving 3 bases unmatched. CDR1 is KGHSH and CDR2 is LQKENI in the germline V gene. Written as DNA, the CDR3 is TGTGCCAGCTCACCATCCGGGACAGGGAATCAGCCCCAGCATTTT. Protein product: CASSPSGTGNQPQHF.

This rearrangement joins TRBV9 to TRBJ2-7, with 8 bases matching TRBD2. In germline, CDR1 is SGDLS, CDR2 YYNGEE. The CDR3 sequence is 15 residues long. J lost 4 bases, V lost 4 bases, and 10 bases had no gene match. The CDR3 DNA reads TGTGCCAGCAGCTCCCTCGCGGGGGGCGGATACGAGCAGTACTTC. Translated, it gives CASSSLAGGGYEQYF.

The sample holds a few counts of this clone. This chain uses TRBV30 with TRBJ2-1, with D tentatively TRBD1 (5 bases). Germline V CDR1 and CDR2: GTSNPN, SVGIG (reference sequence). This CDR3 is 15 amino acids long. The germline V and J ends were trimmed by 2 bases and 8 bases, with 19 bases remaining between them. The CDR3 here is CAWSKRQGVIDEQFF. CDR3 nucleotides: TGTGCCTGGAGTAAGAGGCAGGGTGTTATCGATGAGCAGTTCTTC.

The sample holds one count of this clone. The chain uses TRBV24-1 and TRBJ2-2, with 10 bases aligning to TRBD2. Germline V CDR1 and CDR2: KGHDR, SFDVKD. V lost 7 bases and J lost 7; bases outside the gene matches: 2. The CDR3 covers 13 residues. The CDR3 sequence is CATRGLANGELFF. The CDR3 DNA reads as TGTGCCACCAGGGGACTAGCGAACGGGGAGCTGTTTTTT.

V and J are TRBV12-3 or TRBV12-4 and TRBJ1-4; D gene ambiguous. CDR3 length: 12 amino acids. V lost 5 bases to trimming and J lost 8 bases, with 9 bases between them. CDR3 amino acids: CASSKGREKLFF. CDR3 DNA sequence: TGTGCCAGCAGTAAAGGAAGAGAAAAACTGTTTTTT.

V is TRBV29-1 and J is TRBJ1-1, with a possible D match to TRBD1 (5 bases). Trimming shortened V by 4 bases and J by 1 base, and 28 bases separated the two germline ends. Germline loops: CDR1 SQVTM, CDR2 ANQGSEA. The CDR3 has 19 amino acids. In nucleotides, the CDR3 is TGCAGCGTTGTGCGCCTACAAATCCGCCGCGGGCAGGGGAACACTGAAGCTTTCTTT. It specifies CSVVRLQIRRGQGNTEAFF.

The chain joins TRBV4-1 to TRBJ2-4; D is possibly TRBD1 (6 bases). CDR3 size: 13 residues. Germline assignment: CDR1 MGHRA and CDR2 YSYEKL. V was clipped by 2 bases and J by 11 bases, with 13 bases between them. CDR3 in DNA: TGCGCCAGCAGCCAACAGGGGACCGGAGTTCAGTACTTC. This gives the protein CASSQQGTGVQYF.

This chain links TRBV5-4 with TRBJ1-1, with D hard to call. The CDR3 spans 14 residues. V lost 0 bases and J lost 3, with 9 bases in between. Germline lookup yields CDR1 SGHNT and CDR2 YYREEE (reference sequence). CDR3 sequence: CASSLDAEHTEAFF. The CDR3 coding sequence is TGTGCCAGCAGCTTGGACGCGGAGCACACTGAAGCTTTCTTT.

The chain uses TRBV27 and TRBJ1-1; no clear D gene. V lost 0 bases, J lost 2 bases, and 10 bases lay in between. The CDR3 spans 15 residues. The germline gives CDR1 MNHEY, CDR2 SMNVEV (reference sequence). As DNA, the CDR3 is TGTGCCAGCAGTTTATCGATGACACCTAACACTGAAGCTTTCTTT. This gives the protein CASSLSMTPNTEAFF.

The genes are TRBV5-1 and TRBJ2-5; D remains ambiguous. CDR1 and CDR2 from the germline V gene are SGHRS and YFSETQ. This CDR3 region has 13 residues. V was cut by 6 bases and J by 2 bases, with 11 bases left in between. CDR3 bases: TGCGCCAGCACCCCCATGGGGCAAGAGACCCAGTACTTC. Protein: CASTPMGQETQYF.